This T cell receptor (beta chain) appears in the sequencing data of a study of control samples from healthy donors and cancer patients. Here immunoSEQ multiplex PCR was the method, and the copy in TCRdb shows in-frame clones only, minus some. Found here are fewer than 200,000 clones, about 86% of them singletons; the top ten hold around 5.1%. V lost 4 bases, J lost 3 bases, and 5 bases stayed unmatched. Germline-derived CDR1 and CDR2 are MNHEY and SVGAGI. CDR3 length: 14 amino acids. This clone was seen once. The chain couples TRBV6-5 to TRBJ2-7; 8 bases are shared with TRBD2. This TCR derives from a woman in her twenties or thirties in good health. Input material: blood. The CDR3 DNA reads TGTGCCAGCAGTTTAACTAGCGGAGGCTACGAGCAGTACTTC. Its translation: CASSLTSGGYEQYF.